The sample holds many counts of the clone carrying this T cell receptor (beta chain). Its matching antigen is unknown. Unique molecular identifier tags were affixed to discrete cDNA molecules. TCRdb recomputed calls from the 5' RACE reads with MiXCR, one row per CDR3 protein. The table shows about 17,000 distinct CDR3 sequences, with around 5.6% occurring only once. The data are from a study of early T cells in non-severe SARS-CoV-2 infection. At the level of the study: Sequencing input comprised bulk RNA from unsorted whole blood; chain pairing was not available. General study points: CD4 and private specificities were missed by VDJdb matching, which favored anti-spike CD8 responses.

From germline, CDR1 is SGHRS and CDR2 YFSETQ. This CDR3 contains 16 residues. V shed 5 bases and J 3 bases; nucleotides not matched to a gene: 11. This receptor was taken from an adult who was a healthcare worker with PCR-confirmed SARS-CoV-2 infection or an uninfected control (not recorded which). Here the sequenced sample was whole blood, taken at baseline. The rearrangement uses TRBV5-1 and TRBJ2-7; 10 bases are a match to TRBD1. As DNA, the CDR3 is TGCGCCAGCAGTTCTGGAGGGGACAGGGGCCTCTACGAGCAGTACTTC. This gives the protein CASSSGGDRGLYEQYF.